One T cell receptor beta chain is described in this entry. This clone has a single count. The specificity of this receptor is unknown. No base-level quality is on record; no much larger clone is a single base apart. The library was obtained by the immunoSEQ multiplex PCR assay. DNA from the cultured, isolated CD4+ T cells was subjected to TCR beta CDR3 sequencing. The original pipeline was this. Non-productive TCR sequences were removed and reads were trimmed to the CDR3 region, keeping CDR3s of at least 7 amino acids. Antigen-specific clonotypes were identified with the MANAFEST web app by comparing expansion in peptide wells against reference cultures. For clones to be considered positive, expansion at FDR<0.05 versus reference and all other wells, an odds ratio above 5, and a frequency above 0.1% in two replicate wells were required. Cross-reactive clonotypes were defined as significantly expanded in SARS-CoV-2 spike wells and in at least one common cold coronavirus spike condition. Using the stringdist R package, CDR3 similarity was measured by Levenshtein distance, and unrooted trees were constructed with ape in R 3.6.1. Entries here come from immuneACCESS through TCRdb and include only in-frame sequences with V and J called. Some clones fail to appear in such tables; in the studies checked, an unresolved V gene covers under half of the shortfall, and the cause of the remainder is unknown. The D gene and trimming were derived from the DNA, and the V and J assignments and clone size from that table. Across this sample there are fewer than 35,000 clones, with almost 75% seen only once. About 14% of the sample lies in the top ten.

The ViraFEST assay stimulated PBMC with viral peptide pools and then used TCR sequencing to identify antigen-specific CD4+ T cell clonotypes by expansion. After around 10 days of culture, CD4+ T cells were isolated with the EasySep CD4+ T cell isolation kit. Participants received two doses of either the BNT162b2 or the mRNA-1273 mRNA SARS-CoV-2 vaccine. None of the healthy vaccine recipients had a prior SARS-CoV-2 infection, which was confirmed by nucleocapsid antibody tests that came back negative both before and after vaccination. Two million PBMC per well were cultured with about 9.6 ug/ml peptides in IMDM containing about 5% human AB serum, 8.5 to 10 IU/ml IL-2 and gentamicin. Half of the culture medium was replaced with fresh IL-2-containing medium on days 3 and 7. Unless otherwise noted, each peptide stimulation condition was cultured in triplicate wells. Using Ficoll-Paque Plus gradient centrifugation, PBMC were separated from whole blood and then either used fresh or cryopreserved at -140C. The overlapping peptide pools covered the spike proteins of SARS-CoV-2 and of the common cold coronaviruses HCoV-NL63, HCoV-OC43 and HCoV-229E. The QIAamp micro DNA kit was used to extract genomic DNA from the cultured CD4+ T cells.

The CDR3 sequence holds 10 residues, the cysteine and phenylalanine included. Only the CDR3 DNA stays, 30 bases, in frame from base 1. The germline V gene provides CDR1 SQVTM and CDR2 ANQGSEA. V is reduced by 4 bases and J by 7 bases, leaving a spacing of 7 bases between them. The data are from a study of vaccination effects on CD4 cells after COVID-19 (dated by TCRdb to about 2022). In the study overall: Across the study, the median time from the second dose to post-vaccine sampling was 72 days (range 14 to 241). In both COVID-19 convalescent patients and infection-naive vaccine recipients, the study compared SARS-CoV-2 spike-specific CD4+ TCR repertoires from before mRNA vaccination with those from after it. The full study included some 10 COVID-19 convalescent patients and a handful of SARS-CoV-2-naive healthy vaccine recipients. Cultures from other donors in the study were sequenced using the Oncomine TCR Beta short-read assay on an Illumina iSeq 100.

The investigation overall reported the following: The study was limited by a small number of convalescent patients, and early post-infection timepoints were lacking. Both infection-induced and vaccine-induced clones contracted markedly at late post-vaccination timepoints, which is consistent with waning T cell responses. Among healthy vaccine recipients, nearly all vaccine-induced clones were SARS-CoV-2 mono-reactive, and just 1 of 255 was cross-reactive with common cold coronaviruses.

The chain employs TRBV29-1 and TRBJ1-2, with the D gene uncertain. This clonotype originated in a human donor who received a COVID-19 vaccine. Sequenced material: CD4+ T cells from PBMCs cultured with HCoV-229E spike peptides, taken after COVID-19 vaccination. Reading the label with the study, this specimen's cell subset or site is: HCoV-229E spike overlapping peptide pool stimulation. CDR3 protein: CSVGDSGYTF. The DNA is as follows: TGCAGCGTTGGGGATTCTGGCTACACCTTC.